This TCR beta chain was sequenced during a study of response to subunit inactivated influenza vaccine (dated by TCRdb to the late 2010s). With regard to the full study: Deep quantitative T cell receptor repertoire profiling was used in the study to track responses to a trivalent subunit inactivated influenza vaccine.

The paper as a whole reports these results and caveats: The authors proposed that each seasonal influenza vaccination may bring in only a limited number of new T cells.

The V end loses 7 bases and the J end loses 0 bases, and a stretch of 12 bases separates them. The germline V gene sets CDR1 to MNHEY and CDR2 to SVGEGT. The CDR3, from cysteine to phenylalanine, totals 14 residues. Only the CDR3 portion is preserved as DNA: 42 bases, with reading frame beginning at the first base. Receptors were amplified or captured by RT-PCR. The sample was run on an Illumina HiSeq 2500. TCRdb trimmed public reads at Q25 via fastp, called clones via MiXCR and kept in-frame beta chains. Each entry merges the rows of one CDR3 protein and shows their most common DNA and genes. This sample is represented by hundreds of thousands of distinct CDR3 sequences; 10% to 15% of them were singletons. The top ten constitute about an eighth of the sample. The time point label here, explained by the study, means: approximately 40 days after influenza vaccine administration. This clonotype has a count of ten or more. No antigen is known for it. Nothing much larger sits one base from this clone, and base qualities are not available.

This receptor chain uses TRBV6-2 or TRBV6-3 and TRBJ1-1; the D gene cannot be named for sure. This clonotype was sampled from a man in his fifties or sixties who received an inactivated influenza vaccine. Donor details come from another sample of the same person, matched by shared clones. The sample in question was PBMCs from blood, obtained 35 to 45 days after vaccination. The CDR3 region reads CASNLRPVNTEAFF. The nucleotides read TGTGCCAGCAACCTAAGACCGGTGAACACTGAAGCTTTCTTT.